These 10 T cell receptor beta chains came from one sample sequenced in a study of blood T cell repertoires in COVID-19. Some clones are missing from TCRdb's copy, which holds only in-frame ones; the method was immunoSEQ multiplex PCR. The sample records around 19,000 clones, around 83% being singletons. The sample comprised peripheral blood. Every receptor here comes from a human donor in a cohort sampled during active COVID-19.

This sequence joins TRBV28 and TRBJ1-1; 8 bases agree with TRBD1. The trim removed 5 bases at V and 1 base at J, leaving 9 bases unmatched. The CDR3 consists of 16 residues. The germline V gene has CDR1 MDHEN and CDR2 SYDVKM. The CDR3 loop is CASSPERTGRNTEAFF. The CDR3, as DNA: TGTGCCAGCAGTCCAGAACGGACAGGGCGGAACACTGAAGCTTTCTTT.

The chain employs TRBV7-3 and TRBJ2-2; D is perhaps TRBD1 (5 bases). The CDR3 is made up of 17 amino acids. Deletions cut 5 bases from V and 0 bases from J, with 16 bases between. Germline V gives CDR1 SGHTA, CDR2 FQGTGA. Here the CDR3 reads CASSPSPTDANTGELFF. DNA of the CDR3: TGTGCCAGCAGCCCGTCCCCGACAGATGCGAACACCGGGGAGCTGTTTTTT.

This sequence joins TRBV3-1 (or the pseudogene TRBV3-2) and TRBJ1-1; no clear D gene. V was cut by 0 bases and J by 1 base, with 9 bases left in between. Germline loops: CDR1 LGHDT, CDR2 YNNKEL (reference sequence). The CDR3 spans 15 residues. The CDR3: CASSQDPPQNTEAFF. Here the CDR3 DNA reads TGTGCCAGCAGCCAAGATCCCCCCCAGAACACTGAAGCTTTCTTT.

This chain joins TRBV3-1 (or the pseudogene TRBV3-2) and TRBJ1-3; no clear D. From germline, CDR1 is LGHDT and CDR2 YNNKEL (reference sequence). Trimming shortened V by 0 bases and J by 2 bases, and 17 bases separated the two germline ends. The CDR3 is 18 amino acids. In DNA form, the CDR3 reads TGTGCCAGCAGCCAAGATCATAGGAGGGTACTGACTGGAAACACCATATATTTT. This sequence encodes CASSQDHRRVLTGNTIYF.

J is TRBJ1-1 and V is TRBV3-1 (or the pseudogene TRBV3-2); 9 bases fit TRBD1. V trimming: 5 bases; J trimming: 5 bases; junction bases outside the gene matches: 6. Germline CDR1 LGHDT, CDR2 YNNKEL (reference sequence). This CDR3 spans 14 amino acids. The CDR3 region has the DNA TGTGCCAGCAGCGGTCGGACAGGGGTGACTGAAGCTTTCTTT. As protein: CASSGRTGVTEAFF.

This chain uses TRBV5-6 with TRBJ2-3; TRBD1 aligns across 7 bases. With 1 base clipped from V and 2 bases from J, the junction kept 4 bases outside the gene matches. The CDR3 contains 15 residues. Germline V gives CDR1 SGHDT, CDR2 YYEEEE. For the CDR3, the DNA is TGTGCCAGCAGCTTGCGGGACAGTGCCACAGATACGCAGTATTTT. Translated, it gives CASSLRDSATDTQYF.

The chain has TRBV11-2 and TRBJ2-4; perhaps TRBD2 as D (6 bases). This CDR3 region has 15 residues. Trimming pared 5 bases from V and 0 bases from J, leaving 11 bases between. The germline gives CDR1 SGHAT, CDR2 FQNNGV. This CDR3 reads CASSPGLTAKNIQYF. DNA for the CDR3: TGTGCCAGCAGCCCGGGACTGACAGCCAAAAACATTCAGTACTTC.

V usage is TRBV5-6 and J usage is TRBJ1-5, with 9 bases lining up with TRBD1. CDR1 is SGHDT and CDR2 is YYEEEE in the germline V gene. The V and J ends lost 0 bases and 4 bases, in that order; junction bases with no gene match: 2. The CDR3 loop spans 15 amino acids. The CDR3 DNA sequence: TGTGCCAGCAGCTTGGGGGGGACAGGGAATCAGCCCCAGCATTTT. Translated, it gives CASSLGGTGNQPQHF.

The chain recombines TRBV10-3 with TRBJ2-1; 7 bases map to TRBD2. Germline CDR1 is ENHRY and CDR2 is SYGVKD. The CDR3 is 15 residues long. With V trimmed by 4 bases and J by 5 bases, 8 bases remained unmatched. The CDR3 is CAISGGLAVDNEQFF. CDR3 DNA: TGTGCCATCAGTGGGGGCCTAGCGGTCGACAATGAGCAGTTCTTC.

The CDR3 DNA sequence: TGTGCCAGCAGTGAGGGGGGGGCGGGAAAGGAGCAGTACTTC. Translation: CASSEGGAGKEQYF. The genes are TRBV6-1 and TRBJ2-7; possibly TRBD2 for D (7 bases). This CDR3 region has 14 residues. Trimming cost V 3 bases and J 7 bases, with 16 bases left between them. Per germline, CDR1 MNHNS and CDR2 SASEGT.